The entry that follows covers one T cell receptor (beta chain) sequence. Its cognate antigen has yet to be identified. Qualities for individual bases were not recorded, and no much larger clone is one base off. The sample originates from a study of shared clonotypes between healthy human individuals (dated by TCRdb to about 2020). Describing the broader study: The cohort comprised two women and a few men aged 18 to 49 years. For each donor, three plates each were used for CD4 naive and CD4 memory, two plates were used for CD8 naive, and one plate was used for CD8 memory. To increase sequencing depth and limit assay-specific biases, TCR repertoire library preparation and sequencing were carried out by different laboratories using diverse techniques. To estimate repertoire size and how much clonotypes are shared between individuals, the study performed deep sequencing of blood TCR repertoires from a few healthy adults. Each donor's leukapheresis produced roughly between about 0.8 and 10 billion PBMCs.

Using the deep immunoSEQ assay, TCR CDR3 regions were amplified from genomic DNA by multiplex PCR. Genomic DNA extracted from each cell subset was distributed evenly over all wells of several immunoSEQ 96-well plates, and each plate served as one replicate. For sorted subsets, each replicate PCR was loaded with 200 to 250 ng genomic DNA, equivalent to 30,000 to 35,000 T cell genomes. The purified libraries were quantified using a Qubit 3.0 fluorometer, sized with a Bioanalyzer 2100, and then quantified again using the KAPA Library Quantification kit. Every immunoSEQ 96-well plate was sequenced on a dedicated single-read 150-cycle Illumina NextSeq 550 flow cell. The original pipeline was this. Because the immunoSEQ output held only junctional sequences and lacked quality scores, the filtering could not match the filtering applied to full-length reads. Sequences were annotated with PyIR, a Python wrapper for IgBLAST v1.9, and V/J genes and CDR3 were assigned using IMGT germline references. Any read was removed if the V/J assignment was weak (E-value above 1e-6), the CDR3 was missing, or the read contained stop codons, out-of-frame junctions, or ambiguous translated residues. V3J clonotypes were defined by identical inferred V gene, J gene, and CDR3 amino acid sequence. To compute the percentage overlap between repertoires, the number of shared unique clonotypes was divided by the size of the smaller repertoire. RTK rarefaction, the Chao1 estimator, and Recon v2.1 estimates of unobserved clonotypes were used to assess repertoire richness. Generation probabilities for all TCRbeta clonotypes obtained by the gDNA method from a handful of donors were computed using OLGA. The immuneACCESS repertoire file appears here via TCRdb, limited to in-frame rearrangements. These files lack a portion of the clones; in checked studies, under half of the deficit traces to unresolved V genes, and the cause of the others is not known. From that table come the V and J calls and clone size; the DNA was used to work out D and trimming. The sample yields about 1.5 million clones; around 95% were counted once. Over 1% of the sample is in the top ten clones.

The donors were healthy, HIV-negative adults who had no recently reported acute infections or vaccinations. Every donor was a Caucasian adult living in Nashville, Tennessee, USA. CD4+ T cells were enriched by magnetic negative selection, after which naive cells were positively selected on CD45RA and the negative fraction was taken as the memory subset. After blood collection by leukapheresis, PBMCs were isolated using Ficoll-Histopaque density gradient centrifugation and then cryopreserved in the vapor phase of liquid nitrogen. Analytical flow cytometry was used to check the purity and quantity of each magnetically sorted T cell population. Genomic DNA was isolated from each sorted fraction and quantified by UV absorbance on a Nanodrop 2000c. The V and J ends are trimmed by 1 base and 3 bases, leaving 22 bases between them. The germline V gene yields SGHDT for CDR1 and YYEEEE for CDR2. Its CDR3 holds 18 amino acids, cysteine through phenylalanine. The retained sequence is limited to the CDR3, 54 bases, with the frame set at the first base.

What the work shows at the level of the full study, not this receptor alone: Sampling was restricted to blood, and TCR repertoires in tissues likely differ from the TCR repertoires found in blood. Across a few donors, 4.5% to 6.5% of naive CD4, roughly 3.4% of naive CD8, under 2.5% of memory CD4, and approximately 0.4% of memory CD8 clonotypes were shared. Rarefaction of sorted-subset datasets indicated incomplete sequencing despite the large sequencing depth. Pairwise subsampling led to the expectation that sequencing depth would affect the degree of clonotype sharing among donors. Compared with non-shared clonotypes, the clonotypes found in all four sorted-subset donors had higher generation probabilities. Naive subsets generally had larger estimated clonotype richness than memory subsets did. The small number of donors limited the genetic and exposure-history diversity represented.

Sequencing was performed on naive CD4+ T cells sorted from blood. The cell subset or site label on this specimen signifies: CD45RA+ positively selected. The origin of this receptor is a young man in good health. The V and J segments used are TRBV5-6 and TRBJ1-2; the D gene is not confidently resolved. Here is the DNA: TGTGCCAGCAGCTTGTTAGGGTCAGACCGCCCGAGGGACTATGGCTACACCTTC. Translated, this gives CASSLLGSDRPRDYGYTF.